This entry describes one T cell receptor beta chain. Its antigen is as yet unknown. Assay used: immunoSEQ multiplex PCR; TCRdb lists only in-frame clones, some missing. The data hold about 90,000 clones, with roughly four fifths observed a single time. The source of the sample is a study of glioma-infiltrating T cells after dendritic cell vaccination. Sample time point: after dendritic cell vaccination, including at tumor progression/relapse. The CDR3 is made up of 12 amino acids. CDR1 and CDR2 (germline): SNHLY, FYNNEI. V lost 6 bases, J lost 15 bases, and 18 bases lay in between. Study findings and constraints: Few patients contributed both blood and tumor specimens.

The V call is TRBV2, the J call TRBJ2-1; D ambiguous. This TCR came from a human donor with glioblastoma. This specimen consisted of blood, obtained after dendritic cell vaccination. CDR3 residues: CASRLSLERRFF. DNA for the CDR3: TGTGCCAGCAGGCTTAGCCTTGAAAGGCGGTTCTTC.